Listed below are T cell receptor beta chains from one sample, sequenced in a study of cytomegalovirus exposure and HLA in healthy donors. The repertoire was sequenced with immunoSEQ multiplex PCR; TCRdb's copy has only in-frame clones and lacks some. The sample has some 90,000 clones; about 66% are singletons. The specimen was PBMCs. The receptor source for this set is a boy between 10 and 17 years old in good health and CMV-seropositive. Both conserved end residues are part of each CDR3. D genes are given only for firm matches. Not all rows give a size; the values are once, few, many and, for expanded clones, a class.

>TRBJ2-3|-|-|TRBV15
CATSREGASTDTQYF
TGTGCCACCAGCAGAGAAGGGGCCAGCACAGATACGCAGTATTTT
>TRBJ1-2|-|-|TRBV5-4
CASTTGGERYTF
TGTGCCAGCACCACTGGGGGGGAGCGCTACACCTTC
>TRBJ1-1|-|TRBD1|TRBV4-3
CASSPYRDSDTEAFF
TGCGCCAGCAGCCCCTACCGGGACAGCGACACTGAAGCTTTCTTT
>TRBJ1-5|-|-|TRBV27
CAILSAPRRDQPQHF
TGTGCCATCCTGTCCGCGCCTCGGAGGGACCAGCCCCAGCATTTT
>TRBJ1-4|-|-|TRBV19
CASSPEGAGEKLFF
TGTGCCAGTAGTCCCGAGGGCGCGGGTGAAAAACTGTTTTTT
>TRBJ1-3|few|-|TRBV5-1
CASSLGGSSGNTIYF
TGCGCCAGCAGCTTGGGAGGGTCTTCCGGAAACACCATATATTTT
>TRBJ2-2|-|-|TRBV19
CASSIWLEDTGELFF
TGTGCCAGTAGTATTTGGCTAGAGGACACCGGGGAGCTGTTTTTT
>TRBJ1-5|-|-|TRBV7-2
CASSLYGEGQPQHF
TGTGCCAGCAGCTTATATGGTGAGGGTCAGCCCCAGCATTTT
>TRBJ2-6|few|TRBD1|TRBV7-3
CASSFGQGDSGANVLTF
TGTGCCAGCAGCTTCGGACAGGGCGACTCTGGGGCCAACGTCCTGACTTTC
>TRBJ2-7|-|TRBD2|TRBV5-1
CASSAGGYEQYF
TGCGCCAGCAGCGCGGGGGGTTACGAGCAGTACTTC
>TRBJ2-1|few|TRBD2|TRBV4-3
CASSQGLDLFF
TGCGCCAGCAGCCAGGGACTAGATCTGTTCTTC
>TRBJ1-4|once|-|TRBV30
CAFDPRRGGEKLFF
TGTGCCTTCGACCCAAGGAGGGGAGGTGAAAAACTGTTTTTT
>TRBJ2-1|-|-|TRBV30
CAWSLTRNNEQFF
TGTGCCTGGAGCCTGACTAGAAACAATGAGCAGTTCTTC
>TRBJ2-3|-|TRBD2|TRBV14
CASSQRGGDTQYF
TGTGCCAGCAGCCAACGGGGGGGAGATACGCAGTATTTT
>TRBJ2-2|-|TRBD1|TRBV4-2
CASSQGTAKDRMSGELFF
TGTGCCAGCAGCCAAGGAACAGCGAAGGACAGGATGTCTGGGGAGCTGTTTTTT
>TRBJ1-2|few|TRBD1|TRBV29-1
CSVPTTGGNYGYTF
TGCAGCGTTCCAACGACAGGGGGCAACTATGGCTACACCTTC
>TRBJ2-5|-|-|TRBV9
CASSVGRGETQYF
TGTGCCAGCAGCGTAGGTAGGGGAGAGACCCAGTACTTC
>TRBJ1-1|-|-|TRBV30
CAWSERSEAFF
TGTGCCTGGAGTGAAAGGAGTGAAGCTTTCTTT
>TRBJ2-3|-|TRBD1|TRBV5-4
CASSLERQGSDTQYF
TGTGCCAGCAGCTTGGAGAGACAGGGGTCAGATACGCAGTATTTT
>TRBJ1-5|few|-|TRBV7-8
CASSFGRDISNQPQHF
TGTGCCAGCAGCTTCGGACGGGACATTAGCAATCAGCCCCAGCATTTT
>TRBJ2-4|-|-|TRBV6-4
CASNLPRESNGRAKNIQYF
TGTGCCAGCAACCTACCCCGGGAATCTAATGGCAGGGCCAAAAACATTCAGTACTTC
>TRBJ2-2|-|-|TRBV5-1
CASSSAGQNTGELFF
TGCGCCAGCAGCTCAGCGGGACAGAACACCGGGGAGCTGTTTTTT
>TRBJ2-7|-|TRBD2|TRBV27
CASRPMALAGYEQYF
TGTGCCAGCAGACCTATGGCCCTAGCGGGATACGAGCAGTACTTC
>TRBJ1-2|-|-|TRBV6-1
CASKSAREYGYTF
TGTGCCAGCAAGAGCGCAAGAGAGTATGGCTACACCTTC
>TRBJ2-3|once|TRBD2|TRBV19
CASSSLTGGLTDTQYF
TGTGCCAGTAGTAGTCTAACGGGAGGACTCACAGATACGCAGTATTTT
>TRBJ2-1|-|TRBD1|TRBV5-1
CASSLGQGASYNEQFF
TGCGCCAGCAGCTTGGGACAGGGGGCCTCCTACAATGAGCAGTTCTTC
>TRBJ1-2|-|TRBD1|TRBV9
CASSVGGTGANYGYTF
TGTGCCAGCAGCGTGGGTGGGACAGGGGCTAACTATGGCTACACCTTC
>TRBJ2-1|-|TRBD2|TRBV4-3
CASSQPTSGRGEQFF
TGCGCCAGCAGCCAACCGACTAGCGGGAGGGGAGAGCAGTTCTTC
>TRBJ1-4|-|TRBD1|TRBV6-1
CASRQGATNEKLFF
TGTGCCTCCAGACAGGGGGCAACTAATGAAAAACTGTTTTTT
>TRBJ1-4|-|TRBD1|TRBV7-9
CASSTGTEHNEKLFF
TGTGCCAGCAGCACAGGGACAGAACATAATGAAAAACTGTTTTTT
>TRBJ2-7|once|TRBD1|TRBV7-9
CASKSGQRPLEQYF
TGTGCCAGCAAGTCGGGACAGAGGCCCTTGGAGCAGTACTTC
>TRBJ2-2|-|TRBD2|TRBV5-1
CASRTGGLAGNTGELFF
TGCGCCAGCAGAACTGGCGGACTAGCGGGAAACACCGGGGAGCTGTTTTTT
>TRBJ2-1|once|TRBD1|TRBV4-2
CASSQRDRNNEQFF
TGTGCCAGCAGCCAAAGGGACAGAAATAATGAGCAGTTCTTC
>TRBJ1-2|few|TRBD1|TRBV11-1
CASSWGQNYGYTF
TGTGCCAGCAGCTGGGGACAGAACTATGGCTACACCTTC
>TRBJ1-1|few|TRBD1|TRBV5-1
CASSLDRGNTEAFF
TGCGCCAGCAGCCTGGACAGGGGGAACACTGAAGCTTTCTTT
>TRBJ1-1|once|-|TRBV6-5
CASSPYYRMNTEAFF
TGTGCCAGCAGTCCTTACTACAGGATGAACACTGAAGCTTTCTTT
>TRBJ2-3|few|TRBD2|TRBV5-1
CASSLVPGGDTQYF
TGCGCCAGCAGCTTGGTTCCGGGGGGAGATACGCAGTATTTT
>TRBJ2-2|-|TRBD1|TRBV29-1
CSGGQGPNTGELFF
TGCAGCGGGGGACAGGGGCCGAACACCGGGGAGCTGTTTTTT
>TRBJ1-1|-|-|TRBV9
CASSVVTGNTEAFF
TGTGCCAGCAGCGTAGTGACGGGGAACACTGAAGCTTTCTTT
>TRBJ1-5|-|TRBD1|TRBV30
CAWSWTGSSNQPQHF
TGTGCCTGGAGTTGGACAGGGAGTAGCAATCAGCCCCAGCATTTT
>TRBJ1-5|few|-|TRBV2
CASSQVRSNQPQHF
TGTGCCAGCAGCCAAGTGAGAAGCAATCAGCCCCAGCATTTT
>TRBJ1-2|-|TRBD1|TRBV9
CASSPRTGTANYGYTF
TGTGCCAGCAGCCCGCGGACAGGGACAGCTAACTATGGCTACACCTTC
>TRBJ2-7|-|TRBD2|TRBV19
CASSIDTSGSSYEQYF
TGTGCCAGTAGTATAGATACTAGCGGGAGCTCCTACGAGCAGTACTTC
>TRBJ2-1|-|TRBD2|TRBV4-3
CASSQASGTTGEQFF
TGCGCCAGCAGCCAAGCATCCGGGACTACCGGTGAGCAGTTCTTC
>TRBJ2-1|-|TRBD1|TRBV4-1
CASSGTGGPEQFF
TGCGCCAGCTCCGGGACAGGGGGCCCTGAGCAGTTCTTC
>TRBJ1-2|-|TRBD1|TRBV18
CASSPVDREYGYTF
TGTGCCAGCTCACCCGTTGACAGGGAGTATGGCTACACCTTC
>TRBJ1-1|-|TRBD1|TRBV6-5
CASTEQTGGNTEAFF
TGTGCCAGCACCGAACAAACAGGGGGCAACACTGAAGCTTTCTTT
>TRBJ2-5|-|TRBD2|TRBV28
CASSSPASGRRETQYF
TGTGCCAGCAGTTCTCCGGCTAGCGGGAGGCGAGAGACCCAGTACTTC
>TRBJ1-6|-|TRBD1|TRBV19
CASRNLRDSNSPLHF
TGTGCCAGTAGAAATCTCCGGGACAGTAATTCACCCCTCCACTTT
>TRBJ1-1|-|TRBD1|TRBV5-1
CASSPGQGGTEAFF
TGCGCCAGCAGCCCGGGACAGGGGGGCACTGAAGCTTTCTTT